This paragraph reports one T cell receptor (beta chain). Antigen unknown. This CDR3 comprises 14 residues. CDR1 and CDR2 (germline): SGHAT, FQNNGV. V was clipped by 5 bases and J by 2 bases, with 13 bases between them. Study results and caveats: Tumor memory CD4+ T cell TCR gene usage was found to cluster with blood and lymph node memory CD4+ cells and with lymph node naive CD4+ cells. Tumor Tregs overlapped most with tumor, then blood, naive CD4+ cells.

The sorted Tregs were CD4+CD25+CD127-/low cells. Constant-region reverse primers amplified full-length variable regions, followed by semi-nested Nested Universal Primer A PCR. TCRdb ran MiXCR on the 5' RACE reads and lists one entry per CDR3 protein. The sample consists of tens of thousands of distinct CDR3 sequences, roughly 22% of them appearing once. The clonotype was recovered from a female donor with breast cancer. V is TRBV11-2 and J is TRBJ2-7; D remains unclear. The source material was Tregs sorted from a lymph node. CDR3 sequence (DNA): TGTGCCAGCAGCCCCGGACGGGTCCCCTACGAGCAGTACTTC. It is translated as CASSPGRVPYEQYF. The full variable domain, rest sourced from reference TRBV11-2 and TRBJ2-7, is EAGVAQSPRYKIIEKRQSVAFWCNPISGHATLYWYQQILGQGPKLLIQFQNNGVVDDSQLPKDRFSAERLKGVDSTLKIQPAKLEDSAVYLCASSPGRVPYEQYFGPGTRLTVT.